This T cell receptor beta chain was captured in a study of technical replicates of blood from a few donors (dated by TCRdb to 2015 to 2018). Relative to germline, V is 2 bases shorter and J is 7 bases shorter, with 9 bases between their ends. For CDR1 and CDR2, the germline V gene lists SGHDT and YYEEEE. From the cysteine up to the phenylalanine, the CDR3 has a length of 13 residues. Only the CDR3 region is kept as DNA, spanning 39 bases read in frame from base 1. Comment on this clone: Its target antigen remains unknown. Within one base of it there is no much larger clone, and no base qualities were kept.

The library was prepared using the immunoSEQ multiplex PCR assay. The source is immuneACCESS, and TCRdb retained only in-frame sequences with V and J called. Part of the clones is not carried over; for the studies checked, unresolved V genes explain less than half of this, and the remainder is unexplained. This sample comprises more than 65,000 clones, just under 95% of them detected only once. 0.35% to 0.45% of the sample is in the top ten clones. The sequenced material came from T cells isolated from PBMCs. Recombination connected TRBV5-6 to TRBJ2-2; a confident D gene designation cannot be given. The TCR originated in a human donor in good health. CDR3 sequence: CASSFKNGGELFF. The DNA sequence follows: TGTGCCAGCAGCTTCAAGAACGGCGGGGAGCTGTTTTTT.